These T cell receptor beta chains were read from a single sample in a study of CD8+ T cells in alopecia areata. Produced via immunoSEQ multiplex PCR; TCRdb's table is partial and in-frame only. The table lists about 130,000 clones, around three fifths of them singletons, with roughly 4.3% in the top ten. The sample in question was CD4+ T cells sorted from blood, obtained at week 0. The origin of the receptors is a human donor with alopecia areata. Each CDR3 is given with its conserved first and last residue. The order of the fields is J gene, V gene, clone size, D gene, CDR3 DNA, CDR3 protein. D genes are given only for firm matches. Only part of the rows carry a size: once, few, many, or a class if the clone is expanded.

J: TRBJ2-5
V: TRBV7-2
size: few
D: -
DNA: TGCGCCAGCAGCCAAGTCAGGGGAGAGACCCAGTACTTC
CDR3: CASSQVRGETQYF

J: TRBJ1-1
V: TRBV27
size: -
D: -
DNA: TGTGCCAGCAGTTTACGCGGGACCGTGAACACTGAAGCTTTCTTT
CDR3: CASSLRGTVNTEAFF

J: TRBJ1-3
V: TRBV6-5
size: -
D: TRBD1
DNA: TGTGCCAGCAGTCGCGGACAGGCGGTAAACACCATATATTTT
CDR3: CASSRGQAVNTIYF

J: TRBJ2-1
V: TRBV18
size: -
D: -
DNA: TGTGCCAGCTCACCAAGTGCCAACGAGGAGCAGTTCTTC
CDR3: CASSPSANEEQFF

J: TRBJ2-3
V: TRBV5-4
size: -
D: TRBD2
DNA: TGTGCCAGCAGCTCAACAGGGACTAGCGGGGGGGTAGGTCCAGATACGCAGTATTTT
CDR3: CASSSTGTSGGVGPDTQYF

J: TRBJ1-4
V: TRBV6-6
size: -
D: -
DNA: TGTGCCAGCAGTCTCTACGTGCGGGAAAAACTGTTTTTT
CDR3: CASSLYVREKLFF

J: TRBJ2-5
V: TRBV6-1
size: -
D: -
DNA: TGTGCCAGCGGGAGGGGGAAAGAGACCCAGTACTTC
CDR3: CASGRGKETQYF

J: TRBJ1-1
V: TRBV29-1
size: -
D: TRBD1
DNA: TGCAGCGCTACGGACAGGGGGCCTACTGAAGCTTTCTTT
CDR3: CSATDRGPTEAFF

J: TRBJ2-1
V: TRBV27
size: few
D: -
DNA: TGTGCCAGCAGTTTTGACTCTAGTTATTACAATGAGCAGTTCTTC
CDR3: CASSFDSSYYNEQFF

J: TRBJ2-1
V: TRBV5-4
size: -
D: TRBD2
DNA: TGTGCCAGCAGCCCGAGGAGGACGGGGGGGGTCGATGAGCAGTTCTTC
CDR3: CASSPRRTGGVDEQFF

J: TRBJ2-3
V: TRBV5-4
size: -
D: -
DNA: TGTGCCAGCAGCTCAGGCCGCACAGATACGCAGTATTTT
CDR3: CASSSGRTDTQYF

J: TRBJ1-2
V: TRBV19
size: -
D: TRBD1
DNA: TGTGCCAGTAGGCCACCAGGGGGTGCGATGGATGGCTACACCTTC
CDR3: CASRPPGGAMDGYTF

J: TRBJ2-3
V: TRBV2
size: -
D: TRBD2
DNA: TGTGCCAGCAGTGCCAGCGGGGTGAGCACAGATACGCAGTATTTT
CDR3: CASSASGVSTDTQYF

J: TRBJ2-7
V: TRBV7-2
size: -
D: TRBD2
DNA: TGTGCCAGCAGCCCTACCGGGACTAGCTCCTACGAGCAGTACTTC
CDR3: CASSPTGTSSYEQYF

J: TRBJ2-1
V: TRBV30
size: few
D: -
DNA: TGTGCCTGGGCGAGGTTTTCCTACAATGAGCAGTTCTTC
CDR3: CAWARFSYNEQFF

J: TRBJ1-1
V: TRBV7-9
size: -
D: TRBD1
DNA: TGTGCCAGCAGCAGAGACAGGGGAGGGAACACTGAAGCTTTCTTT
CDR3: CASSRDRGGNTEAFF

J: TRBJ2-5
V: TRBV7-2
size: -
D: TRBD2
DNA: TGTGCCAGCAGCTTATTTCGGGGAGGGAGGGGAGAGACCCAGTACTTC
CDR3: CASSLFRGGRGETQYF

J: TRBJ1-1
V: TRBV7-9
size: once
D: -
DNA: TGTGCCAGTGGTCTCGGACAGAACACTGAAGCTTTCTTT
CDR3: CASGLGQNTEAFF

J: TRBJ2-1
V: TRBV5-1
size: -
D: -
DNA: TGCGCCAGCAGCTTGGAGGGGTGGCCGTATAATGAGCAGTTCTTC
CDR3: CASSLEGWPYNEQFF

J: TRBJ2-3
V: TRBV2
size: -
D: -
DNA: TGTGCCAGCAGTGAACGGGGGGATACGCAGTATTTT
CDR3: CASSERGDTQYF

J: TRBJ2-3
V: TRBV7-2
size: -
D: TRBD2
DNA: TGTGCCAGCAGCTTAGGACTAGCGGGAGAGTCAGATCGGTATTTT
CDR3: CASSLGLAGESDRYF

J: TRBJ2-3
V: TRBV18
size: few
D: -
DNA: TGTGCCAGCTCACCGGAGAGCGGGGATACGCAGTATTTT
CDR3: CASSPESGDTQYF

J: TRBJ1-1
V: TRBV5-6
size: -
D: -
DNA: TGTGCCAGCAGCAAAGGATACAGTGAAGCTTTCTTT
CDR3: CASSKGYSEAFF

J: TRBJ2-3
V: TRBV7-3
size: -
D: TRBD2
DNA: TGTGCCAGCAGCTTAGGACTAGCGGGAATAAGCACAGATACGCAGTATTTT
CDR3: CASSLGLAGISTDTQYF

J: TRBJ2-3
V: TRBV27
size: -
D: -
DNA: TGTGCCAGCAGTTTAGCATTCACAGATACGCAGTATTTT
CDR3: CASSLAFTDTQYF

J: TRBJ1-4
V: TRBV7-2
size: -
D: TRBD1
DNA: TGTGCCAGCAGCCCTCGACAGGGGGACGAAAAACTGTTTTTT
CDR3: CASSPRQGDEKLFF

J: TRBJ1-2
V: TRBV6-6
size: -
D: -
DNA: TGTGCCAGCAGTACAGGGTACGGCTACACCTTC
CDR3: CASSTGYGYTF

J: TRBJ2-7
V: TRBV13
size: -
D: -
DNA: TGTGCCAGCAGCGCCCGGGGGGAGCAGTACTTC
CDR3: CASSARGEQYF

J: TRBJ2-5
V: TRBV6-6
size: -
D: -
DNA: TGTGCCAGCAGTTACTCCACGGACCACCAAGAGACCCAGTACTTC
CDR3: CASSYSTDHQETQYF

J: TRBJ1-2
V: TRBV20-1
size: -
D: -
DNA: TGCAGTGCTAGCGGCAGGAATGGCTACACCTTC
CDR3: CSASGRNGYTF

J: TRBJ2-5
V: TRBV2
size: -
D: TRBD1
DNA: TGTGCCAGCACTCTACAGGGGCCTCAAGAGACCCAGTACTTC
CDR3: CASTLQGPQETQYF

J: TRBJ2-7
V: TRBV7-2
size: -
D: -
DNA: TGTGCCAGCAGCTTAGCGCGGGAAGGAGCCGAGCAGTACTTC
CDR3: CASSLAREGAEQYF

J: TRBJ2-7
V: TRBV28
size: -
D: -
DNA: TGTGCCAGCAGGTCAACCTACGAGCAGTACTTC
CDR3: CASRSTYEQYF

J: TRBJ2-3
V: TRBV29-1
size: -
D: -
DNA: TGCAGCGTTACCACAGGGGGGGGCCCAGATACGCAGTATTTT
CDR3: CSVTTGGGPDTQYF

J: TRBJ2-5
V: TRBV29-1
size: few
D: -
DNA: TGCAGCGTTCTGAGGCATGACGGGACCCAGTACTTC
CDR3: CSVLRHDGTQYF

J: TRBJ1-1
V: TRBV5-1
size: -
D: -
DNA: TGCGCCAGCAGCTTGGTTGGGCAGGGCCAGCTGAACACTGAAGCTTTCTTT
CDR3: CASSLVGQGQLNTEAFF

J: TRBJ2-1
V: TRBV7-2
size: -
D: TRBD1
DNA: TGTGCCAGCAGCGTGCAGGGGGCAACCTACAATGAGCAGTTCTTC
CDR3: CASSVQGATYNEQFF

J: TRBJ1-2
V: TRBV4-3
size: -
D: -
DNA: TGCGCCAGCAGCCAAGATCGGGGCCCTAACTATGGCTACACCTTC
CDR3: CASSQDRGPNYGYTF

J: TRBJ2-7
V: TRBV11-2
size: -
D: TRBD1
DNA: TGTGCCAGCAGCCCACAGGGGGCTGGTAGGGAGCAGTACTTC
CDR3: CASSPQGAGREQYF

J: TRBJ1-2
V: TRBV7-2
size: few
D: -
DNA: TGTGCCAGCAGCTTAGAAGGGGACCTTGGCTATGGCTACACCTTC
CDR3: CASSLEGDLGYGYTF

J: TRBJ2-7
V: TRBV19
size: few
D: -
DNA: TGTGCCAGTAGCGCCGGGACGGTTACCTACGAGCAGTACTTC
CDR3: CASSAGTVTYEQYF

J: TRBJ2-7
V: TRBV13
size: few
D: TRBD1
DNA: TGTGCCAGCAGGGTCGGGACAGGGGGCGATGAGCAGTACTTC
CDR3: CASRVGTGGDEQYF

J: TRBJ2-5
V: TRBV7-3
size: few
D: TRBD1
DNA: TGTGCCAGCAGCGTCGCAGGGGGCCAAGAGACCCAGTACTTC
CDR3: CASSVAGGQETQYF

J: TRBJ2-2
V: TRBV5-1
size: -
D: TRBD2
DNA: TGCGCCAGCAGCTCGGATAGCGGGAGGAACACCGGGGAGCTGTTTTTT
CDR3: CASSSDSGRNTGELFF

J: TRBJ1-1
V: TRBV7-2
size: few
D: -
DNA: TGTGCCAGCAGCTTTAACCGGGACACTGAAGCTTTCTTT
CDR3: CASSFNRDTEAFF

J: TRBJ2-1
V: TRBV27
size: -
D: TRBD2
DNA: TGTGCCAGCAGTCTGTACCGCTCGAAGACTAGCGGGGACAATGAGCAGTTCTTC
CDR3: CASSLYRSKTSGDNEQFF

J: TRBJ1-4
V: TRBV7-3
size: -
D: -
DNA: TGTGCCAGCAGCTACGGACTCGGGGAAAAACTGTTTTTT
CDR3: CASSYGLGEKLFF

J: TRBJ2-2
V: TRBV5-1
size: -
D: -
DNA: TGCGCCAGCAGCTTGGGGAGGACCGGGGAGCTGTTTTTT
CDR3: CASSLGRTGELFF

J: TRBJ2-5
V: TRBV5-1
size: few
D: -
DNA: TGCGCCAGCAGCTTGACTAGGCAAGAGACCCAGTACTTC
CDR3: CASSLTRQETQYF